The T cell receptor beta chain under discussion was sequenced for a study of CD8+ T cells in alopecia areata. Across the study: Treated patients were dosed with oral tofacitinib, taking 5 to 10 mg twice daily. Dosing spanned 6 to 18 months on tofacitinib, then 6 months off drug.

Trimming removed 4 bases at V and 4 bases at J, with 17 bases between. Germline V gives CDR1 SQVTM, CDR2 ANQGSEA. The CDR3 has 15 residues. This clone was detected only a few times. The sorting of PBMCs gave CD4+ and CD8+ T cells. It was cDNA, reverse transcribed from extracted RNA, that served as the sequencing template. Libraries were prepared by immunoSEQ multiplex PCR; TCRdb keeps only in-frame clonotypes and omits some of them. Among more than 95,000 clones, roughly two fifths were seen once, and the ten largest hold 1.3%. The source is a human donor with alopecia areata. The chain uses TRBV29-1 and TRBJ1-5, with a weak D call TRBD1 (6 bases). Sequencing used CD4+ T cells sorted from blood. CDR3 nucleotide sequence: TGCAGCGTTGTTACAGGGACCGTGAATAATCAGCCCCAGCATTTT. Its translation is CSVVTGTVNNQPQHF.